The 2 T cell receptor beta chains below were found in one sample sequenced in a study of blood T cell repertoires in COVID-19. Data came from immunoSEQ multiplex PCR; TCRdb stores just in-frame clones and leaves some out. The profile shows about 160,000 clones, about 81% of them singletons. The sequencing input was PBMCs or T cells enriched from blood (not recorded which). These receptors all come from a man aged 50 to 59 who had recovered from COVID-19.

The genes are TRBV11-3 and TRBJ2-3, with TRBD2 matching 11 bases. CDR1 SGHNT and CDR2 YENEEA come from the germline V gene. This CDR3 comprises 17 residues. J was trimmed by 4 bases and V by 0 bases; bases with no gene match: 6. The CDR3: CASSLDRLAGFPDTQYF. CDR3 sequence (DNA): TGTGCCAGCAGCTTAGATCGACTAGCGGGGTTTCCAGATACGCAGTATTTT.

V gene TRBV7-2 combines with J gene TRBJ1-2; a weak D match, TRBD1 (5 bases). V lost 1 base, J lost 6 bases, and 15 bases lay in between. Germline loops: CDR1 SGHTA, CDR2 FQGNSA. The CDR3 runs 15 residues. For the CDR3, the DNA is TGTGCCAGCAGCTTAGGGATTGGGGCGGGAAATGGCTACACCTTC. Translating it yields CASSLGIGAGNGYTF.